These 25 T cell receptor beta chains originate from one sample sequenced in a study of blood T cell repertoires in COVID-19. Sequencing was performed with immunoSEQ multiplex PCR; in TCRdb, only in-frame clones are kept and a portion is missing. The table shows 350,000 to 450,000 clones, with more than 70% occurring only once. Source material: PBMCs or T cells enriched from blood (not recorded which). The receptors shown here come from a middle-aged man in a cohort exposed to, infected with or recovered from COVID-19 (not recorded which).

The CDR3 spells CASSLVSSGNNEQFF. The CDR3 nucleotides read TGCGCCAGCAGCTTGGTGTCTAGCGGGAACAATGAGCAGTTCTTC. The chain joins TRBV5-1 to TRBJ2-1; 9 positions match TRBD2. CDR3 length: 15 amino acids. Looked up from germline, CDR1 is SGHRS and CDR2 is YFSETQ. V trimming: 0 bases; J trimming: 5 bases; junction bases outside the gene matches: 3.

CDR3 DNA: TGCAGCGTAAGGGGACTAGCTGGCTACAATGAGCAGTTCTTC. Its translation is CSVRGLAGYNEQFF. J is TRBJ2-1 and V is TRBV29-1, with TRBD2 matching over 9 bases. CDR3 size: 14 residues. CDR1 is SQVTM and CDR2 is ANQGSEA in the germline V gene. After removal of 6 bases from V and 3 bases from J, the junction contained 6 bases not matched to a gene.

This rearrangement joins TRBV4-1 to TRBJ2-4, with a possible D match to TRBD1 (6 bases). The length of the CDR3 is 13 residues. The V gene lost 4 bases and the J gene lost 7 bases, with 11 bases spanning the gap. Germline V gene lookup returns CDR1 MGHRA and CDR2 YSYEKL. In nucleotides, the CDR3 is TGCGCCAGCAGCCGCGGACAGACGAACATTCAGTACTTC. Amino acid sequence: CASSRGQTNIQYF.

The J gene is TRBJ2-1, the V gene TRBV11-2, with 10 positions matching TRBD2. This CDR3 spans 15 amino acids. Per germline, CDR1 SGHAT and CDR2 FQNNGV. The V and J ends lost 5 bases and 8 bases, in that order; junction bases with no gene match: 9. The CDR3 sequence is CASSRGLAVMDEQFF. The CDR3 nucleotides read TGTGCCAGCAGCCGCGGACTAGCGGTAATGGATGAGCAGTTCTTC.

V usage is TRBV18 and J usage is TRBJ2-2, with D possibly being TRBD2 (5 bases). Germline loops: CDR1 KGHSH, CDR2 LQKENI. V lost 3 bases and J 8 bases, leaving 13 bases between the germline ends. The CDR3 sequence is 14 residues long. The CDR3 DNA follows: TGTGCCAGCTCACCCGGACTCACGACGGGGGAGCTGTTTTTT. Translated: CASSPGLTTGELFF. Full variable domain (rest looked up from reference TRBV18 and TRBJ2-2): NAGVMQNPRHLVRRRGQEARLRCSPMKGHSHVYWYRQLPEEGLKFMVYLQKENIIDESGMPKERFSAEFPKEGPSILRIQQVVRGDSAAYFCASSPGLTTGELFFGEGSRLTVL.

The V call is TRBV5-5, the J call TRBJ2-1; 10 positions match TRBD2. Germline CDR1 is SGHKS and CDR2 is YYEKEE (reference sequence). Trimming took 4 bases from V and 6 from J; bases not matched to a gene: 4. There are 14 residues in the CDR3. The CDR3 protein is CASSLRTSGNEQFF. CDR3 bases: TGTGCCAGCAGCCTCAGGACTAGCGGCAATGAGCAGTTCTTC.

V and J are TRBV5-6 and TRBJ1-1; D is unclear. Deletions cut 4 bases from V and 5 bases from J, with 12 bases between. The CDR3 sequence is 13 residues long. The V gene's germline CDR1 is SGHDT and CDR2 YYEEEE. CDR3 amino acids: CASSRGVWTEAFF. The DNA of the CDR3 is TGTGCCAGCAGCCGGGGAGTTTGGACTGAAGCTTTCTTT.

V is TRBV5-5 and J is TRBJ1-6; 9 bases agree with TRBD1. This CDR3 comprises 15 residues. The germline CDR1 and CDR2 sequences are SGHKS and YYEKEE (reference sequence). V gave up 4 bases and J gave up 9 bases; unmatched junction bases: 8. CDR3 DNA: TGTGCCAGCAGCCGAGAGGGACAGGGTTCTTCACCCCTCCACTTT. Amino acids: CASSREGQGSSPLHF. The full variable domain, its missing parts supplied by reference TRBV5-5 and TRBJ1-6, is DAGVTQSPTHLIKTRGQQVTLRCSPISGHKSVSWYQQVLGQGPQFIFQYYEKEERGRGNFPDRFSARQFPNYSSELNVNALLLGDSALYLCASSREGQGSSPLHFGNGTRLTVT.

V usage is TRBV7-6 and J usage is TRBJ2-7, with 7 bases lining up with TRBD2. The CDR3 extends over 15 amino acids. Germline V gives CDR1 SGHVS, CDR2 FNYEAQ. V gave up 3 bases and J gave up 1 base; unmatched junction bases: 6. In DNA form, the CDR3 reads TGTGCCAGCAGCTTTCGGGTAGCGGGTTCCTACGAGCAGTACTTC. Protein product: CASSFRVAGSYEQYF.

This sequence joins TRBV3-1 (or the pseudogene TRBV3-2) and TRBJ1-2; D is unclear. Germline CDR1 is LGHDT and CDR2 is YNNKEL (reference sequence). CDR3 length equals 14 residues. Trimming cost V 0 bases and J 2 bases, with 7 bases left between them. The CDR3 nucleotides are TGTGCCAGCAGCCAAGAAGGCGGAAACTATGGCTACACCTTC. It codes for CASSQEGGNYGYTF.

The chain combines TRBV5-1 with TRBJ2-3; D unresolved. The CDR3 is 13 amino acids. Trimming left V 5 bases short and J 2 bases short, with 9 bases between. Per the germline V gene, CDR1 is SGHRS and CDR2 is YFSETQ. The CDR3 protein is CASRRSITDTQYF. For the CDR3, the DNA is TGCGCCAGCAGGCGCTCCATCACAGATACGCAGTATTTT.

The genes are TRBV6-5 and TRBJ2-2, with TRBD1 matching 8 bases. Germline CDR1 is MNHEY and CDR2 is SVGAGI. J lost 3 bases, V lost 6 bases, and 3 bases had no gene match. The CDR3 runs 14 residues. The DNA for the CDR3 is TGTGCCAGCAGAGGACAGGGTGACACCGGGGAGCTGTTTTTT. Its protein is CASRGQGDTGELFF.

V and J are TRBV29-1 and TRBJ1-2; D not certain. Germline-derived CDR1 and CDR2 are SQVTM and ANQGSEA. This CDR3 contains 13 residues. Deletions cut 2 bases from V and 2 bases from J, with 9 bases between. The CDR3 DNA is TGCAGCGTTGAACCAGGCGGGAACTATGGCTACACCTTC. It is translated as CSVEPGGNYGYTF.

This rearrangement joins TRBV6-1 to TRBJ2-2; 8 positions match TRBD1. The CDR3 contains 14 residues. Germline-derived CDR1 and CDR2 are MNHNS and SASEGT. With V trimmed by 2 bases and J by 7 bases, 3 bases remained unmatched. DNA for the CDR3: TGTGCCAGCAGTGAATTCACAGGGGGCGGGGAGCTGTTTTTT. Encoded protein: CASSEFTGGGELFF.

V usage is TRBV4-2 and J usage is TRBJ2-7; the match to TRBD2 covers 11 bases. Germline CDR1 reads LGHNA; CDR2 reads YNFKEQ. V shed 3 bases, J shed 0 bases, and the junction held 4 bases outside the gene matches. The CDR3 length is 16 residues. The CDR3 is CASSHLAGGSSYEQYF. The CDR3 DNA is TGTGCCAGCAGCCATTTAGCGGGAGGGAGCTCCTACGAGCAGTACTTC.

Written as DNA, the CDR3 is TGTGCCAGCAGTTACTCGAATCAGGATGGCTACACCTTC. Translating it yields CASSYSNQDGYTF. The rearrangement links TRBV6-5 to TRBJ1-2; no definite D call. Looked up from germline, CDR1 is MNHEY and CDR2 is SVGAGI. The V end was cut by 0 bases, the J end by 6 bases, with 8 bases between. The CDR3 runs to 13 residues.

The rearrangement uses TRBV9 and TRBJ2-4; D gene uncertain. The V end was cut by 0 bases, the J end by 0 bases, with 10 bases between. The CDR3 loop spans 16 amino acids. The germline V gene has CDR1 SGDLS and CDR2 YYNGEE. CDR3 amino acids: CASSVGVRLAKNIQYF. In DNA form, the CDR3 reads TGTGCCAGCAGCGTAGGGGTTCGACTAGCCAAAAACATTCAGTACTTC. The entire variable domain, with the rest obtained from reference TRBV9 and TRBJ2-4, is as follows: DSGVTQTPKHLITATGQRVTLRCSPRSGDLSVYWYQQSLDQGLQFLIQYYNGEERAKGNILERFSAQQFPDLHSELNLSSLELGDSALYFCASSVGVRLAKNIQYFGAGTRLSVL.

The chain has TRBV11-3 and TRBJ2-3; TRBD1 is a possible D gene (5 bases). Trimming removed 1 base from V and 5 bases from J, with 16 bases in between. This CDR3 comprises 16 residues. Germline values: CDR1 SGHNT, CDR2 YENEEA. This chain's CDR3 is CASSLGPPTVRDTQYF. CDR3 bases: TGTGCCAGCAGCTTAGGCCCACCGACAGTGAGAGATACGCAGTATTTT.

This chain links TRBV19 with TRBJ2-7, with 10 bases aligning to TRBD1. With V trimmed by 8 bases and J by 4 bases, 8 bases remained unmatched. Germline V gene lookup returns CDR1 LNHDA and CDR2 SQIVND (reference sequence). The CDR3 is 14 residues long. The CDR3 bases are TGTGCCAGTTCCGGGACAGGGGTTCGGTACGAGCAGTACTTC. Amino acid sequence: CASSGTGVRYEQYF.

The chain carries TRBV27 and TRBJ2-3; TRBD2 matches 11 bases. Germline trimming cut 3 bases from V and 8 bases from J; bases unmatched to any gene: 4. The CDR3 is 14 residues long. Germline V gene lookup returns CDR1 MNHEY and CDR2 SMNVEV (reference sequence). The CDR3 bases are TGTGCCAGCAGTTTTGGGCTAGCGGGAGGTACGCAGTATTTT. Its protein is CASSFGLAGGTQYF.

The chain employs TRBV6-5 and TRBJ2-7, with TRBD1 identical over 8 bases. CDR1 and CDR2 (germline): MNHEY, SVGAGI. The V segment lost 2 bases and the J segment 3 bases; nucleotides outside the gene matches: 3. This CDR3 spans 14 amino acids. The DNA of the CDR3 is TGTGCCAGCAGTTACGGACAGGGCGGCTACGAGCAGTACTTC. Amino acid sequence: CASSYGQGGYEQYF.

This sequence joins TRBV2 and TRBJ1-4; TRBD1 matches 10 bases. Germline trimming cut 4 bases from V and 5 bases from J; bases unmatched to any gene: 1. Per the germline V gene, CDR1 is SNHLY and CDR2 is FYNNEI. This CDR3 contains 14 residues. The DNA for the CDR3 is TGTGCCAGCAGTGCGGACAGGGGGAATGAAAAACTGTTTTTT. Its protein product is CASSADRGNEKLFF.

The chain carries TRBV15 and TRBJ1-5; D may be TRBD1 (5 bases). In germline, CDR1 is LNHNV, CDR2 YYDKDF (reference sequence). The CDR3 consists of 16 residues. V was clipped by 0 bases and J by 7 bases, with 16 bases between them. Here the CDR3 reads CATSRDRGTGGQPQHF. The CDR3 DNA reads TGTGCCACCAGCAGAGATCGGGGGACGGGAGGGCAGCCCCAGCATTTT. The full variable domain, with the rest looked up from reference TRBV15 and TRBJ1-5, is DAMVIQNPRYQVTQFGKPVTLSCSQTLNHNVMYWYQQKSSQAPKLLFHYYDKDFNNEADTPDNFQSRRPNTSFCFLDIRSPGLGDTAMYLCATSRDRGTGGQPQHFGDGTRLSIL.

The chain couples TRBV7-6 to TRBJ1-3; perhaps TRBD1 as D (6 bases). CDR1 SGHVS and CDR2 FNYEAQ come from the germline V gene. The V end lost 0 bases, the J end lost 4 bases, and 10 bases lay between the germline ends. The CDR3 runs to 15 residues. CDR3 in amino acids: CASSLARGEGNTIYF. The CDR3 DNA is TGTGCCAGCAGCTTAGCCAGGGGTGAGGGAAACACCATATATTTT. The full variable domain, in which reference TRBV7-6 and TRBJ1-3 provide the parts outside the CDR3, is GAGVSQSPRYKVTKRGQDVALRCDPISGHVSLYWYRQALGQGPEFLTYFNYEAQQDKSGLPNDRFSAERPEGSISTLTIQRTEQRDSAMYRCASSLARGEGNTIYFGEGSWLTVV.

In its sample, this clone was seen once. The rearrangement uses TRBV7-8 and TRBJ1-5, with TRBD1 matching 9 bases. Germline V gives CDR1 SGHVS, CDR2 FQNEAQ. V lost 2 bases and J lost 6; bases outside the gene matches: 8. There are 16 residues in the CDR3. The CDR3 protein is CASSLRSQGAGQPQHF. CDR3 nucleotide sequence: TGTGCCAGCAGCTTACGGTCACAGGGGGCCGGTCAGCCCCAGCATTTT.